Each of the 29 T cell receptor beta chains below was sequenced from the same sample in a study of OX40 agonist ivuxolimab in advanced cancers. Repertoires were generated with immunoSEQ multiplex PCR, while TCRdb's copy carries only in-frame clones and drops some. This sample has approximately 84,000 clones, with approximately 94% found just once. This specimen consisted of CD4+ or CD8+ T cells sorted from blood, obtained in a trial of the OX40 agonist ivuxolimab. These receptors all stem from an adult with an advanced solid tumor such as melanoma, head and neck, liver or kidney cancer.

This chain links TRBV2 with TRBJ2-7; unclear D gene. The V gene lost 5 bases and the J gene lost 3 bases, with 14 bases spanning the gap. This CDR3 has 14 residues. Germline V gene data show CDR1 as SNHLY and CDR2 as FYNNEI. The CDR3 reads CASSPVGQYYEQYF. The CDR3 coding sequence is TGTGCCAGCAGTCCCGTAGGGCAGTACTACGAGCAGTACTTC.

Only one count was recorded for this clone. The chain has TRBV27 and TRBJ1-1; maybe TRBD1 (5 bases). Per the germline V gene, CDR1 is MNHEY and CDR2 is SMNVEV (reference sequence). The V gene lost 4 bases and the J gene lost 4 bases, with 10 bases spanning the gap. The CDR3 runs to 13 residues. CDR3 nucleotides: TGTGCCAGCAGTTGGGGGATGGGCACTGAAGCTTTCTTT. Translating it yields CASSWGMGTEAFF.

The chain carries TRBV2 and TRBJ2-1; 8 bases agree with TRBD2. V dropped 6 bases and J dropped 3; count of bases not matched to a gene: 7. The CDR3 contains 15 residues. Per germline, CDR1 SNHLY and CDR2 FYNNEI. The CDR3 reads CASRADSGIYNEQFF. The CDR3 DNA reads TGTGCCAGCAGAGCAGATAGCGGGATCTACAATGAGCAGTTCTTC.

The chain couples TRBV30 to TRBJ1-1; D ambiguous. Deletions cut 7 bases from V and 4 bases from J, with 19 bases between. Germline V gene data show CDR1 as GTSNPN and CDR2 as SVGIG (reference sequence). The CDR3 consists of 14 residues. The CDR3 region has the DNA TGTGCCTTACACCGTCGGGGTGAAGGCACTGAAGCTTTCTTT. This codes for CALHRRGEGTEAFF.

The chain joins TRBV27 to TRBJ2-3; 7 bases are a match to TRBD2. CDR3 size: 14 residues. Germline lookup yields CDR1 MNHEY and CDR2 SMNVEV (reference sequence). V was pared by 3 bases and J by 2 bases, with 2 bases of the junction left unmatched. The CDR3 here is CASSFSGNTDTQYF. Here the CDR3 DNA reads TGTGCCAGCAGTTTCAGCGGGAACACAGATACGCAGTATTTT.

The CDR3 region is CASSPWGGSYEQYF. As DNA, the CDR3 is TGTGCCAGTTCCCCGTGGGGCGGCTCCTACGAGCAGTACTTC. The chain employs TRBV7-8 and TRBJ2-7; a possible D gene is TRBD1 (5 bases). This CDR3 has 14 residues. Trimming pared 9 bases from V and 0 bases from J, leaving 15 bases between. CDR1 and CDR2 from the germline V gene are SGHVS and FQNEAQ.

The chain recombines TRBV18 with TRBJ1-2, with D unresolved. Germline CDR1 is KGHSH and CDR2 is LQKENI. CDR3 length: 16 amino acids. Trimming left V 0 bases short and J 1 base short, with 12 bases between. Here the CDR3 reads CASSPPEGPFNYGYTF. For the CDR3, the DNA is TGTGCCAGCTCACCACCCGAGGGCCCCTTTAACTATGGCTACACCTTC.

The chain carries TRBV7-2 and TRBJ1-4; unclear D gene. Germline V gives CDR1 SGHTA, CDR2 FQGNSA. This CDR3 spans 17 amino acids. Deletions cut 0 bases from V and 3 bases from J, with 14 bases between. CDR3 sequence: CASSLAAVVGANEKLFF. CDR3 in DNA: TGTGCCAGCAGCTTAGCGGCGGTGGTCGGGGCTAATGAAAAACTGTTTTTT. The full variable domain, its missing parts supplied by reference TRBV7-2 and TRBJ1-4, is GAGVSQSPSNKVTEKGKDVELRCDPISGHTALYWYRQSLGQGLEFLIYFQGNSAPDKSGLPSDRFSAERTGGSVSTLTIQRTQQEDSAVYLCASSLAAVVGANEKLFFGSGTQLSVL.

The genes are TRBV28 and TRBJ2-7; D is unresolved. This CDR3 spans 13 amino acids. The germline V gene has CDR1 MDHEN and CDR2 SYDVKM. V was cut by 8 bases and J by 0 bases, with 11 bases left in between. DNA for the CDR3: TGTGCCAGCGCCGACACATACTCCTACGAGCAGTACTTC. Protein product: CASADTYSYEQYF.

V is TRBV6-5 and J is TRBJ2-5; the match to TRBD2 covers 7 bases. The CDR3 runs 15 residues. The V gene end was trimmed by 0 bases and the J gene end by 2 bases; junction bases not matched to a gene: 3. The V gene's germline CDR1 is MNHEY and CDR2 SVGAGI. The CDR3 DNA reads TGTGCCAGCAGTTACTCCCTGGGAGGGCAAGAGACCCAGTACTTC. Translation gives CASSYSLGGQETQYF.

This chain uses TRBV19 with TRBJ2-3; D is possibly TRBD2 (5 bases). Trimming shortened V by 1 base and J by 8 bases, and 10 bases separated the two germline ends. CDR3 length: 13 residues. Per germline, CDR1 LNHDA and CDR2 SQIVND (reference sequence). CDR3 sequence reads: CASSIGLLGTQYF. As DNA, the CDR3 is TGTGCCAGTAGTATAGGGTTACTAGGTACGCAGTATTTT. Variable domain in full (rest from reference TRBV19 and TRBJ2-3): DGGITQSPKYLFRKEGQNVTLSCEQNLNHDAMYWYRQDPGQGLRLIYYSQIVNDFQKGDIAEGYSVSREKKESFPLTVTSAQKNPTAFYLCASSIGLLGTQYFGPGTRLTVL.

The genes are TRBV5-6 and TRBJ2-1; unclear D gene. This CDR3 is 17 amino acids long. The V and J ends lost 3 bases and 2 bases respectively, with 18 bases between them. The germline V gene has CDR1 SGHDT and CDR2 YYEEEE. This chain's CDR3 is CASSSASGDEAYNEQFF. CDR3 nucleotide sequence: TGTGCCAGCAGCTCCGCATCCGGAGACGAGGCCTACAATGAGCAGTTCTTC.

CDR3 DNA: TGTGCCAGCAGTTACGGCGGGGGAGGGAGCGAGCAGTACTTC. This translates into CASSYGGGGSEQYF. The V call is TRBV27, the J call TRBJ2-7; 7 bases align to TRBD2. This CDR3 is built from 14 residues. The J segment lost 6 bases and the V segment lost 4 bases, leaving 9 bases of the junction unmatched. Per the germline V gene, CDR1 is MNHEY and CDR2 is SMNVEV (reference sequence).

The chain is built from TRBV6-6 and TRBJ2-7; D not certain. CDR3 size: 12 residues. Germline V gives CDR1 MNHNY, CDR2 SVGAGI (reference sequence). V was shortened by 9 bases and J by 3 bases, with 12 bases between the two germline ends. In nucleotides, the CDR3 is TGTGCCAGTACTGGGAACGGCTACGAGCAGTACTTC. Translation gives CASTGNGYEQYF.

This clone was seen a handful of times. This chain links TRBV11-2 with TRBJ1-4; D might be TRBD1 (5 bases). Deletions cut 2 bases from V and 4 bases from J, with 17 bases between. Germline V gives CDR1 SGHAT, CDR2 FQNNGV. The CDR3 is 17 residues long. The CDR3 protein is CASSLKAGGAFNEKLFF. In DNA form, the CDR3 reads TGTGCCAGCAGCTTAAAGGCGGGGGGAGCATTTAATGAAAAACTGTTTTTT.

J is TRBJ1-1 and V is TRBV11-2; D remains unclear. Germline lookup yields CDR1 SGHAT and CDR2 FQNNGV. The CDR3 has 12 residues. Trimming took 4 bases from V and 5 from J, leaving 8 bases between them. The CDR3 reads CASSSRSTEAFF. CDR3 DNA: TGTGCCAGCAGCTCCCGGTCTACTGAAGCTTTCTTT.

The rearrangement uses TRBV2 and TRBJ1-2; weak D call: TRBD1 (5 bases). Trimming pared 4 bases from V and 8 bases from J, leaving 8 bases between. The germline V gene encodes CDR1 SNHLY and CDR2 FYNNEI. This CDR3 is built from 11 residues. CDR3 nucleotide sequence: TGTGCCAGCAGTGTTGGGGGGGGCTACACCTTC. This encodes CASSVGGGYTF.

The V gene is TRBV23-1, the J gene TRBJ2-7; tentatively, D is TRBD1 (7 bases). TRBV23-1 is reported as an ORF; its role is uncertain. CDR3 size: 17 residues. V was cut by 2 bases and J by 4 bases, with 21 bases left in between. Here the CDR3 DNA reads TGCGCCAGCAGTCAACCGGGGGAGGACAGGTTTGGGTACGAGCAGTACTTC. This encodes CASSQPGEDRFGYEQYF.

The chain couples TRBV2 to TRBJ2-1; no firm D call. The CDR3 length is 13 residues. V lost 2 bases to trimming and J lost 3 bases, with 5 bases between them. CDR1 SNHLY and CDR2 FYNNEI come from the germline V gene. The CDR3 region is CASSEYDYNEQFF. The CDR3 region has the DNA TGTGCCAGCAGTGAATATGACTACAATGAGCAGTTCTTC.

This chain connects TRBV7-9 to TRBJ2-5; TRBD2 matches at 9 bases. Per germline, CDR1 SEHNR and CDR2 FQNEAQ (reference sequence). With V trimmed by 3 bases and J by 3 bases, 14 bases remained unmatched. The CDR3 consists of 18 residues. For the CDR3, the DNA is TGTGCCAGCAGCTTTAGGGGTAGCGGGAGAGCCTACAAAGAGACCCAGTACTTC. This encodes CASSFRGSGRAYKETQYF.

V is TRBV4-1 and J is TRBJ2-1, with D perhaps matching TRBD2 (6 bases). Per the germline V gene, CDR1 is MGHRA and CDR2 is YSYEKL. CDR3 length: 15 amino acids. Trimming shortened V by 1 base and J by 2 bases, and 9 bases separated the two germline ends. CDR3 nucleotides: TGCGCCAGCAGCCAAGGACTAGGTGCCTACAATGAGCAGTTCTTC. This codes for CASSQGLGAYNEQFF.

V usage is TRBV9 and J usage is TRBJ2-5; 8 bases are a match to TRBD2. The J call is uncertain, as TRBJ2-7 better fits the DNA end. Looked up from germline, CDR1 is SGDLS and CDR2 is YYNGEE. CDR3 length: 15 amino acids. The CDR3 protein is CASSPRGAQTYEQYF. DNA of the CDR3: TGTGCCAGCAGCCCGCGGGGGGCCCAGACTTACGAGCAGTACTTC.

The chain links TRBV2 to TRBJ1-1; D is unclear. The CDR3 is 15 residues long. CDR1 and CDR2 from the germline V gene are SNHLY and FYNNEI. V lost 2 bases and J lost 0, with 10 bases in between. The CDR3 DNA sequence: TGTGCCAGCAGTGAATGGAGGAATTTGAACACTGAAGCTTTCTTT. Encoded protein: CASSEWRNLNTEAFF.

This chain links TRBV4-1 with TRBJ2-1; D gene unclear. CDR1 and CDR2 from the germline V gene are MGHRA and YSYEKL. Deletions cut 3 bases from V and 0 bases from J, with 12 bases between. The CDR3 extends over 16 amino acids. CDR3 bases: TGCGCCAGCAGCCATCGGGCCCCGATCTCCTACAATGAGCAGTTCTTC. Protein: CASSHRAPISYNEQFF.

This rearrangement joins TRBV19 to TRBJ2-2; TRBD2 aligns across 13 bases. This CDR3 is built from 19 residues. Trimming at V came to 5 bases and at J to 0 bases, leaving 9 bases not matched to a gene. CDR1 is LNHDA and CDR2 is SQIVND in the germline V gene (reference sequence). The DNA of the CDR3 is TGTGCCAGTAGTCCCAAGGGACTAGCGGGGTATGCGAACACCGGGGAGCTGTTTTTT. Protein: CASSPKGLAGYANTGELFF.

The chain links TRBV5-1 to TRBJ1-2, with D tentatively TRBD1 (6 bases). CDR3 length: 20 residues. Germline CDR1 is SGHRS and CDR2 is YFSETQ. The V gene lost 0 bases and the J gene lost 0 bases, with 24 bases spanning the gap. The CDR3 region is CASSLVPMSTGIYSNYGYTF. Written as DNA, the CDR3 is TGCGCCAGCAGCTTGGTCCCCATGTCGACAGGCATCTATTCTAACTATGGCTACACCTTC.

The CDR3 nucleotides are TGTGCGGTGATGGGGGGGATGGACACTGAAGCTTTCTTT. Its translation: CAVMGGMDTEAFF. The chain uses TRBV19 and TRBJ1-1; D possibly corresponds to TRBD1 (5 bases). Germline-derived CDR1 and CDR2 are LNHDA and SQIVND (reference sequence). The CDR3 consists of 13 residues.

V and J are TRBV4-1 and TRBJ2-3, with 7 bases that match TRBD2. The CDR3 covers 15 residues. Germline V gene data show CDR1 as MGHRA and CDR2 as YSYEKL. V shed 5 bases and J 3 bases; nucleotides not matched to a gene: 8. The CDR3: CASSARQGGTDTQYF. The CDR3 DNA sequence: TGCGCCAGCAGCGCGAGGCAGGGAGGGACAGATACGCAGTATTTT.

V usage is TRBV5-1 and J usage is TRBJ2-3; D is undetermined. Trimming removed 0 bases at V and 5 bases at J, with 13 bases between. CDR3 size: 15 residues. In germline, CDR1 is SGHRS, CDR2 YFSETQ. CDR3 coding DNA: TGCGCCAGCAGCTTGGGGCAGCCTCGCGTAGATACGCAGTATTTT. This sequence encodes CASSLGQPRVDTQYF.